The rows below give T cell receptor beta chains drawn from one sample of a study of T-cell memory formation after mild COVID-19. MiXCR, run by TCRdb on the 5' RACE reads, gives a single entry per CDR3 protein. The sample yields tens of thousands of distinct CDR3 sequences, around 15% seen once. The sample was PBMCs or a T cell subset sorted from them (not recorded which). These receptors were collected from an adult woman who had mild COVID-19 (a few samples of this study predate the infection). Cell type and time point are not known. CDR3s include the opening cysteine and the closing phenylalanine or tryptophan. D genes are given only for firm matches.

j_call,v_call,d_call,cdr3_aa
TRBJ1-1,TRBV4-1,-,CASSQGRLNTEAFF
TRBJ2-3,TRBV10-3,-,CAIRDTGEGEDTQYF
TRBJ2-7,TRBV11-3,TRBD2,CASSSPLAGGAQQYF
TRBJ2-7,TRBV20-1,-,CSARDPTGAGRSHEQYF
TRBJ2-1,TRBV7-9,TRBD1,CASSHTWGQPYNEQFF
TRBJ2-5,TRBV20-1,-,CSARKLGAPETQYF
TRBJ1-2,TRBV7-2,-,CASSLPGTRSNYGYTF
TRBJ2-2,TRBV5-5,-,CASSLSTGELFF
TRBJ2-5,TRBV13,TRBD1,CASSRRDRGSEETQYF
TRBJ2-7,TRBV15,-,CATSVGNGEPAF
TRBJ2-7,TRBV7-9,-,CASSSTYEQYF
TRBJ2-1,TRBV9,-,CASSEGLHNEQFF
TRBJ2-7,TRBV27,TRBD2,CASSKAGSSYEQYF
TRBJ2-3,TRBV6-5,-,CASSATGGAEDTQYF
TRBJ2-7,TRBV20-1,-,CSARREGEYYEQYF
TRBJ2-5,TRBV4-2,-,CASSQEWETQYF
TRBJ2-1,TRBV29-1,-,CSVTWVSAYNEQFF
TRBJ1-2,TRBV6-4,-,CASSVSRGSIDGYTF
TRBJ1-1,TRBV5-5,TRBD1,CASESDTGDPEAFF
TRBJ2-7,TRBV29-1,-,CSVEGPRIYEQYF
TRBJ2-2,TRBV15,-,CATTAKRNTGELFF
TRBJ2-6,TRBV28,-,CASSLGTGGEIGANVLTF
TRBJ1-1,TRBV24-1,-,CATSEGRGMNTEAFF
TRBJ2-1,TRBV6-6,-,CASSYSTSYNEQFF
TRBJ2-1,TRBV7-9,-,CASSLPDWAMTRYNEQFF
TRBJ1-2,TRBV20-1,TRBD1,CSARLTGGFNYGYTF
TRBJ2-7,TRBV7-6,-,CASSSQGGRDSYEQYF
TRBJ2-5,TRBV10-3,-,CAISESTLVGGETQYF
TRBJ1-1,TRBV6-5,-,CASSTDQGTRNTEAFF
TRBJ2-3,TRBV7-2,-,CASSSQISDTQYF
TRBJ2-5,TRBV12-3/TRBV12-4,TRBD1,CASSQGGTAQETQYF
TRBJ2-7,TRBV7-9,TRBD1,CASSLVGQGAPYEQYF
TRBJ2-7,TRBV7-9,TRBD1,CASSLVTGGFEQYF
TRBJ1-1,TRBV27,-,CASSLSSGLGFEAFF
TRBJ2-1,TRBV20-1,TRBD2,CSARTSDYNEQFF
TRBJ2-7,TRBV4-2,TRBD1,CASSKGQASYEQYF
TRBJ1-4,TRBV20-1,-,CSASGTWEKLFF
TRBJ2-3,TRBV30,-,CAWRDLRLQYF
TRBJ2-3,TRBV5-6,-,CASSALESADTQYF
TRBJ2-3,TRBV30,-,CASYTDTQYF
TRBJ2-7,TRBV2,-,CASSVAWGALEQYF
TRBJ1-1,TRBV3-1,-,CASSQRSRPGVNTEAFF
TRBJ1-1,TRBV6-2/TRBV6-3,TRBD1,CASSYNRGTEAFF
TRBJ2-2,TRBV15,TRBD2,CATSRDWAGTSPTGELFF
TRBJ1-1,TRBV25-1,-,CASSEYSEMNTEAFF
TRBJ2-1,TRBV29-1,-,CSVEGIDNEQFF
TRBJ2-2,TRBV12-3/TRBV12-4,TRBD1,CASSLEGQPNTGELFF
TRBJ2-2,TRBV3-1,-,CASSRSDGAATGELFF
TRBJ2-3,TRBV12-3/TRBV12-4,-,CASSPESYNTDTQYF
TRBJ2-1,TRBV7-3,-,CASSQATGHGEQFF
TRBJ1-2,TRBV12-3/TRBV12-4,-,CASSLSIRDYGYTF
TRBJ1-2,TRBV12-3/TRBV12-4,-,CATKIGGGGYGYTF
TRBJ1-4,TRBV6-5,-,CASSYSAGSSEKLFF
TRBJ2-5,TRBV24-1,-,CATSASTRQATSGETQYF
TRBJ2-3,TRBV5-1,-,CASSLVRGGDTQYF
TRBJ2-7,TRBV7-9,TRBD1,CASSFDRDEQYF